This T cell receptor (beta chain) was recovered during a study of identical twins. Germline V gives CDR1 MNHEY, CDR2 SMNVEV (reference sequence). CDR3 length: 14 residues. Trimming took 8 bases from V and 2 from J; bases not matched to a gene: 8. Each CDR3 protein gets one entry after TCRdb re-called the 5' RACE reads with MiXCR. The sample lists hundreds of thousands of distinct CDR3 sequences, 21% occurring once. This clonotype was found a few times. These data were also reused for a study on T cells expressing NK-cell markers. From that second work: Six donors had dominant NKG2C+ clonotypes that comprised about 1.0-7.0% of their CD8+ T cells. Among several donors, these clonotypes also ranked first in the CD3+CD56-NKG2C+ fraction.

This rearrangement joins TRBV27 to TRBJ2-7; TRBD1 aligns across 8 bases. Sequencing used PBMCs. This TCR was recovered from a woman in her late teens or twenties in good health. The CDR3 nucleotides are TGTGCCAGCGGAGGACAGGGTAGGACCTACGAGCAGTACTTC. Translating gives CASGGQGRTYEQYF.